A selection of T cell receptor beta chains follows, all from one sample in a study of T cells in Graves' hyperthyroidism and ophthalmopathy. TCRdb fed the multiplex PCR reads into MiXCR, producing one record per CDR3 protein. The sample shows about 640,000 distinct CDR3 sequences, 14% of them seen only once. The sample was blood. The receptors were sampled from a woman aged 45-65 years with Graves' ophthalmopathy. Each CDR3 is given with its conserved first and last residue. The order of the fields is D gene, V gene, clone size, J gene, CDR3 DNA, CDR3 protein. The D gene is left open where the match is weak. Size tells how often a clone was seen (once, few, many) or the class of an expanded clone, and some rows leave it out.

d_call: TRBD2; v_call: TRBV4-3; clone_size: few; j_call: TRBJ2-3; cdr3_nt: TGCGCCAGCAGCCAAGGAGTTGAGGCGGGAGCAGAAGGAGATACGCAGTATTTT; cdr3_aa: CASSQGVEAGAEGDTQYF
d_call: .; v_call: TRBV10-1; clone_size: .; j_call: TRBJ2-7; cdr3_nt: TGCGCCAGCAGGGCTGAGGCAGTCGCCTACGAGCAGTACTTC; cdr3_aa: CASRAEAVAYEQYF
d_call: TRBD2; v_call: TRBV27; clone_size: .; j_call: TRBJ2-2; cdr3_nt: TGTGCCAGCAGTTTGGCTAGCGGGAGCGTCGGGGAGCTGTTTTTT; cdr3_aa: CASSLASGSVGELFF
d_call: .; v_call: TRBV20-1; clone_size: many; j_call: TRBJ1-2; cdr3_nt: TGCAGTGCTAGGGGGAGTTACGGCTACACCTTC; cdr3_aa: CSARGSYGYTF
d_call: .; v_call: TRBV28; clone_size: many; j_call: TRBJ2-7; cdr3_nt: TGTGCCACCGGATTTCCAGGAATGAACTACGAGCAGTACTTC; cdr3_aa: CATGFPGMNYEQYF
d_call: TRBD2; v_call: TRBV7-3; clone_size: .; j_call: TRBJ2-5; cdr3_nt: TGTGCCAGCAGCACGCGGGAGGGTTGGACCCAGTACTTC; cdr3_aa: CASSTREGWTQYF
d_call: .; v_call: TRBV28; clone_size: many; j_call: TRBJ1-5; cdr3_nt: TGTGCCAGCAGTTTCCCGTCGCGGGGGCAGCCCCAGCATTTT; cdr3_aa: CASSFPSRGQPQHF
d_call: TRBD1; v_call: TRBV5-1; clone_size: many; j_call: TRBJ2-7; cdr3_nt: TGCGCCAGCAGACCAACGACAGGGATCAGCTCCTACGAGCAGTACTTC; cdr3_aa: CASRPTTGISSYEQYF
d_call: TRBD2; v_call: TRBV27; clone_size: many; j_call: TRBJ2-7; cdr3_nt: TGTGCCAGCAGAACGGGGACTAGCGCTGCCTACGAGCAGTACTTC; cdr3_aa: CASRTGTSAAYEQYF
d_call: TRBD1; v_call: TRBV7-9; clone_size: few; j_call: TRBJ2-3; cdr3_nt: TGTGCCAGCCGCCCGGACAGGGGGACAGATACGCAGTATTTT; cdr3_aa: CASRPDRGTDTQYF
d_call: .; v_call: TRBV3-1; clone_size: .; j_call: TRBJ2-7; cdr3_nt: TGTGCCAGCAGCACCTCCTTAGCTGCGGTCGAGCAGTACTTC; cdr3_aa: CASSTSLAAVEQYF
d_call: .; v_call: TRBV2; clone_size: many; j_call: TRBJ1-5; cdr3_nt: TGTGCCAGCAAACGCAGGGTTGTCAATCAGCCCCAGCATTTT; cdr3_aa: CASKRRVVNQPQHF
d_call: .; v_call: TRBV24-1; clone_size: many; j_call: TRBJ1-1; cdr3_nt: TGTGCCACCAGTGCTGGCAGCGCGAACACTGAAGCTTTCTTT; cdr3_aa: CATSAGSANTEAFF
d_call: .; v_call: TRBV7-2; clone_size: many; j_call: TRBJ2-7; cdr3_nt: TGTGCCAGCAGCCCACAACGAGCCTACGAGCAGTACTTC; cdr3_aa: CASSPQRAYEQYF
d_call: TRBD2; v_call: TRBV6-2/TRBV6-3; clone_size: many; j_call: TRBJ2-1; cdr3_nt: TGTGCCAGCAGTTACCAGCGGGGCTACAATGAGCAGTTCTTC; cdr3_aa: CASSYQRGYNEQFF
d_call: .; v_call: TRBV6-6; clone_size: many; j_call: TRBJ1-1; cdr3_nt: TGTGCCAGCAGTTACTCCCCCACAGAGAACACTGAAGCTTTCTTT; cdr3_aa: CASSYSPTENTEAFF
d_call: .; v_call: TRBV24-1; clone_size: many; j_call: TRBJ1-2; cdr3_nt: TGTGCCACCAGTGACTCCGGACTGAACTATGGCTACACCTTC; cdr3_aa: CATSDSGLNYGYTF
d_call: .; v_call: TRBV18; clone_size: few; j_call: TRBJ2-1; cdr3_nt: TGTGCCAGCTCACGAATTCCGGGACCCCTCGGTAATGAGCAGTTCTTC; cdr3_aa: CASSRIPGPLGNEQFF
d_call: .; v_call: TRBV3-1; clone_size: many; j_call: TRBJ2-5; cdr3_nt: TGTGCCAGCAGCGACAGGTACCAAGAGACCCAGTACTTC; cdr3_aa: CASSDRYQETQYF
d_call: .; v_call: TRBV15; clone_size: few; j_call: TRBJ2-3; cdr3_nt: TGTGCCACCAGCAGAGATGTGAGACTACCTAGCACAGATACGCAGTATTTT; cdr3_aa: CATSRDVRLPSTDTQYF
d_call: .; v_call: TRBV15; clone_size: few; j_call: TRBJ2-7; cdr3_nt: TGTGCCACCAGCATAGCAAGCAGGGGTATCGCCTACGAGCAGTACTTC; cdr3_aa: CATSIASRGIAYEQYF
d_call: TRBD2; v_call: TRBV3-1; clone_size: few; j_call: TRBJ2-3; cdr3_nt: TGTGCCAGCACCCCTCTTCTAGCGGGAGGGCCCCCAGATACGCAGTATTTT; cdr3_aa: CASTPLLAGGPPDTQYF
d_call: TRBD1; v_call: TRBV5-6; clone_size: many; j_call: TRBJ2-1; cdr3_nt: TGTGCCAGCAGCTTTAGGGGGCGAGGTGGGAATGAGCAGTTCTTC; cdr3_aa: CASSFRGRGGNEQFF
d_call: .; v_call: TRBV12-3/TRBV12-4; clone_size: many; j_call: TRBJ1-1; cdr3_nt: TGTGCCAGCAGCCCCCAGGGTCGCGGTGAAGCTTTCTTT; cdr3_aa: CASSPQGRGEAFF
d_call: .; v_call: TRBV3-1; clone_size: many; j_call: TRBJ2-2; cdr3_nt: TGTGCCAGCAGCCAGGGCGCTCGCCGCACCGGGGAGCTGTTTTTT; cdr3_aa: CASSQGARRTGELFF
d_call: TRBD1; v_call: TRBV18; clone_size: few; j_call: TRBJ2-7; cdr3_nt: TGTGCCAGCTCACCATACGGGACAGGGGGCTACGAGCAGTACTTC; cdr3_aa: CASSPYGTGGYEQYF
d_call: .; v_call: TRBV27; clone_size: .; j_call: TRBJ2-7; cdr3_nt: TGTGCCAGCAGTTCCACCCGCCCATTAGGGTCGCCTTCCTACGAGCAGTACTTC; cdr3_aa: CASSSTRPLGSPSYEQYF
d_call: .; v_call: TRBV13; clone_size: .; j_call: TRBJ2-1; cdr3_nt: TGTGCCAGCAGCGACCCCCGGACGTCCAACAATGAGCAGTTCTTC; cdr3_aa: CASSDPRTSNNEQFF
d_call: .; v_call: TRBV20-1; clone_size: many; j_call: TRBJ2-5; cdr3_nt: TGCAGTGCCCGCGAACGGGAGACCCAGTACTTC; cdr3_aa: CSARERETQYF
d_call: .; v_call: TRBV6-1; clone_size: few; j_call: TRBJ2-1; cdr3_nt: TGTGCCAGCAGCCCTAATAGCGTCGATGAGCAGTTCTTC; cdr3_aa: CASSPNSVDEQFF
d_call: TRBD2; v_call: TRBV2; clone_size: many; j_call: TRBJ2-5; cdr3_nt: TGTGCCAGCAGTATCGGGAGGGCGGGAGAGACCCAGTACTTC; cdr3_aa: CASSIGRAGETQYF
d_call: TRBD1; v_call: TRBV12-3/TRBV12-4; clone_size: many; j_call: TRBJ1-5; cdr3_nt: TGTGCCAGCAGGACAGGGTCTAATCAGCCCCAGCATTTT; cdr3_aa: CASRTGSNQPQHF
d_call: .; v_call: TRBV6-2/TRBV6-3; clone_size: .; j_call: TRBJ1-1; cdr3_nt: TGTGCCAGCAGTCGTCGCAGGGACATAAGAACTGAAGCTTTCTTT; cdr3_aa: CASSRRRDIRTEAFF